These 14 T cell receptor beta chains came from one sample sequenced in a study of blood T cell repertoires in COVID-19. The table came from immunoSEQ multiplex PCR; TCRdb's copy has only in-frame clones and leaves some out. The sample has about 220,000 clones, 75% to 85% seen once. The sequenced sample consisted of peripheral blood. The receptor source for this set is a woman in her 70s with COVID-19, enrolled during active disease.

The chain recombines TRBV27 with TRBJ2-5; the D is unclear. The CDR3 covers 14 residues. From germline, CDR1 is MNHEY and CDR2 SMNVEV (reference sequence). The V gene lost 5 bases and the J gene lost 0 bases, with 10 bases spanning the gap. The CDR3 loop is CASSREKYQETQYF. The CDR3 bases are TGTGCCAGCAGTCGCGAAAAGTACCAAGAGACCCAGTACTTC.

The chain links TRBV4-3 to TRBJ2-5; 7 positions match TRBD2. The V and J ends lost 4 bases and 5 bases, in that order; junction bases with no gene match: 16. CDR1 and CDR2 from the germline V gene are LGHNA and YSLEER. The CDR3 sequence is 17 residues long. The chain's CDR3 is CASSPHGGGGSGETQYF. CDR3 bases: TGCGCCAGCAGCCCCCACGGAGGAGGCGGGAGTGGCGAGACCCAGTACTTC.

The chain links TRBV28 to TRBJ1-5; D might be TRBD1 (5 bases). The CDR3 sequence is 13 residues long. Germline CDR1 reads MDHEN; CDR2 reads SYDVKM. V was clipped by 11 bases and J by 2 bases, with 13 bases between them. The CDR3 region is CASARDGNQPQHF. In nucleotides, the CDR3 is TGTGCCTCCGCGCGGGACGGCAATCAGCCCCAGCATTTT.

Many counts were recorded for this clone. This chain uses TRBV5-1 with TRBJ2-2; perhaps TRBD1 as D (5 bases). Per germline, CDR1 SGHRS and CDR2 YFSETQ. Trimming left V 0 bases short and J 6 bases short, with 12 bases between. The CDR3 runs 15 residues. The chain's CDR3 is CASSLGQGWAGELFF. The CDR3 DNA reads TGCGCCAGCAGCTTGGGGCAGGGTTGGGCCGGGGAGCTGTTTTTT.

The gene calls are TRBV4-1 and TRBJ1-5; D is possibly TRBD1 (6 bases). The CDR3 is 15 residues long. Trimming stripped 4 bases from V and 3 bases from J, with 13 bases between. Germline V lookup: CDR1 MGHRA, CDR2 YSYEKL. CDR3 amino acids: CASSRSDRNNQPQHF. The DNA for the CDR3 is TGCGCCAGCAGCCGATCCGACAGGAACAATCAGCCCCAGCATTTT.

V usage is TRBV28 and J usage is TRBJ1-1; a possible D gene is TRBD1 (5 bases). Between the trimmed V and J ends, which lost 9 bases and 0 bases, there was a span of 11 bases. The CDR3 runs to 13 residues. Per germline, CDR1 MDHEN and CDR2 SYDVKM. CDR3 amino acids: CARIGTLNTEAFF. CDR3 DNA: TGTGCCAGAATCGGGACTCTGAACACTGAAGCTTTCTTT.

The chain employs TRBV7-2 and TRBJ1-1; D is unresolved. Between the trimmed V and J ends, which lost 3 bases and 2 bases, there was a span of 4 bases. The CDR3 runs 12 residues. Per germline, CDR1 SGHTA and CDR2 FQGNSA. CDR3 coding DNA: TGTGCCAGCAGCTTGTCTAACACTGAAGCTTTCTTT. Encoded protein: CASSLSNTEAFF.

The CDR3 DNA reads TGTGCCAGCAGCTTGGCGGGAGCTAGGGCCACCTACAATGAGCAGTTCTTC. As protein: CASSLAGARATYNEQFF. J is TRBJ2-1 and V is TRBV5-4; a weak D match, TRBD2 (6 bases). This CDR3 has 17 amino acids. CDR1 is SGHNT, CDR2 YYREEE, per germline (reference sequence). The ends were cut back, 0 bases at V and 2 bases at J, with 15 bases in the middle.

Concerning this clone itself: Other DNA sequences in the same sample also yield this CDR3. The chain recombines TRBV2 with TRBJ2-2, with D tentatively TRBD1 (5 bases). This CDR3 has 13 amino acids. V lost 4 bases to trimming and J lost 5 bases, with 8 bases between them. From germline, CDR1 is SNHLY and CDR2 FYNNEI. For the CDR3, the DNA is TGTGCCAGCAGTGCTAGGGGTACCGGGGAGCTGTTTTTT. This encodes CASSARGTGELFF.

J is TRBJ1-5 and V is TRBV5-1, with a possible D match to TRBD1 (6 bases). The CDR3 length is 16 residues. The V end was cut by 4 bases, the J end by 4 bases, with 18 bases between. CDR1 and CDR2 (germline): SGHRS, YFSETQ. CDR3 DNA sequence: TGCGCCAGCAGCGAAGGTGGGGGGGCGCGAAATCAGCCCCAGCATTTT. As protein: CASSEGGGARNQPQHF.

The chain recombines TRBV28 with TRBJ1-1, with 7 bases matching TRBD1. Per germline, CDR1 MDHEN and CDR2 SYDVKM. Trimming took 5 bases from V and 0 from J; bases not matched to a gene: 9. The CDR3 is 16 amino acids. CDR3 sequence reads: CASSLGTVQLNTEAFF. CDR3 in DNA: TGTGCCAGCAGTCTTGGGACAGTACAACTGAACACTGAAGCTTTCTTT.

This chain links TRBV9 with TRBJ1-1, with 8 bases identical to TRBD1. Germline V gene data show CDR1 as SGDLS and CDR2 as YYNGEE. CDR3 length: 16 residues. With 1 base clipped from V and 1 base from J, the junction kept 6 bases outside the gene matches. CDR3 sequence reads: CASSVSGGLGNTEAFF. In DNA form, the CDR3 reads TGTGCCAGCAGCGTATCAGGGGGCCTGGGGAACACTGAAGCTTTCTTT.

The CDR3 loop is CASTPSGQKNIQYF. The CDR3 nucleotides are TGTGCCAGCACCCCGTCGGGACAGAAAAACATTCAGTACTTC. The rearrangement joins TRBV28 to TRBJ2-4; TRBD1 matches 7 bases. Germline values: CDR1 MDHEN, CDR2 SYDVKM. The CDR3 is 14 amino acids. Trimming removed 7 bases from V and 4 bases from J; junction bases left unmatched: 7.

This clone was observed a few times. A read error is possible here, since a much larger clone lies one base away. The gene calls are TRBV9 and TRBJ2-2; 7 positions match TRBD2. The CDR3 is 14 residues long. V shed 3 bases, J shed 5 bases, and the junction held 4 bases outside the gene matches. Germline CDR1 and CDR2: SGDLS and YYNGEE. In DNA form, the CDR3 reads TGTGCCAGCAGCGGGGGGGGGTTAACCGGGGAGCTGTTTTTT. Translated, it gives CASSGGGLTGELFF.